These T cell receptor beta chains were read from a single sample in a study. TCRdb reprocessed the 5' RACE reads with MiXCR, giving one entry per CDR3 protein. The sample yields roughly 69,000 distinct CDR3 sequences, approximately 23% seen once. The specimen was memory CD4+ T cells sorted from a lymph node. The receptors originated from a female donor with breast cancer. CDR3s include the opening cysteine and the closing phenylalanine or tryptophan. The D gene is left open where the match is weak. The size field is filled for only some rows; it gives once, few, many or a size class.

clone size | D gene | J gene | V gene | CDR3 protein | CDR3 DNA
- | TRBD2 | TRBJ2-3 | TRBV28 | CASVPSLAGDLTDTQYF | TGTGCCAGCGTCCCCTCCCTAGCGGGAGATCTTACAGATACGCAGTATTTT
many | TRBD1 | TRBJ1-2 | TRBV12-3/TRBV12-4 | CASSPDRGRGYTF | TGTGCCAGCAGTCCTGACAGGGGGCGCGGCTACACCTTC
- | - | TRBJ2-5 | TRBV7-6 | CASSLALTNFPETQYF | TGTGCCAGCAGCTTAGCACTTACTAACTTCCCGGAGACCCAGTACTTC
few | TRBD2 | TRBJ2-5 | TRBV7-3 | CASSFGLAGGETQYF | TGTGCCAGCAGCTTCGGACTAGCGGGAGGAGAGACCCAGTACTTC
many | - | TRBJ2-5 | TRBV9 | CASSPGDLQETQYF | TGTGCCAGCAGCCCTGGGGACCTCCAAGAGACCCAGTACTTC
few | - | TRBJ2-1 | TRBV10-2 | CASSDKVNEQFF | TGCGCCAGCAGTGATAAGGTGAATGAGCAGTTCTTC
many | - | TRBJ2-4 | TRBV6-6 | CASSLLGTAEDIQYF | TGTGCCAGCAGCCTTCTCGGGACGGCCGAGGACATTCAGTACTTC
- | TRBD1 | TRBJ1-2 | TRBV12-3/TRBV12-4 | CASRRAGGSGGYGYTF | TGTGCCAGCAGAAGGGCAGGGGGCAGCGGCGGCTATGGCTACACCTTC
- | - | TRBJ1-4 | TRBV4-1 | CASRAMDTAEKLFF | TGCGCCAGCAGAGCAATGGATACCGCTGAAAAACTGTTTTTT
many | - | TRBJ2-7 | TRBV6-2/TRBV6-3 | CASSYRDNSYEQYF | TGTGCCAGCAGTTACCGGGACAACTCCTACGAGCAGTACTTC
many | - | TRBJ1-1 | TRBV20-1 | CSARDPRGGAEAFF | TGCAGTGCTAGAGATCCCCGGGGTGGAGCTGAAGCTTTCTTT
- | - | TRBJ2-1 | TRBV6-5 | CASSYRAYGQSNGQVF | TGTGCCAGCAGTTACCGAGCCTATGGACAGAGCAATGGGCAGGTCTTC
- | - | TRBJ2-3 | TRBV10-1 | CASSGTSDTQYF | TGCGCCAGCAGTGGGACTTCTGATACGCAGTATTTT
many | - | TRBJ1-1 | TRBV20-1 | CSAKVQGAAFF | TGCAGTGCTAAAGTGCAGGGTGCAGCTTTCTTT
many | - | TRBJ1-5 | TRBV6-5 | CASSSRGNQPQHF | TGTGCCAGCAGCTCACGGGGGAATCAGCCCCAGCATTTT
many | TRBD1 | TRBJ2-2 | TRBV9 | CASGRQGANTGELFF | TGTGCCAGCGGTCGACAGGGGGCGAACACCGGGGAGCTGTTTTTT
many | TRBD1 | TRBJ1-1 | TRBV5-1 | CASSLDQGGSTEAFF | TGCGCCAGCAGCTTGGATCAGGGGGGCAGCACTGAAGCTTTCTTT
few | - | TRBJ1-2 | TRBV7-8 | CASSLGWAGNGYTF | TGTGCCAGCAGCTTAGGGTGGGCAGGGAATGGCTACACCTTC
- | - | TRBJ1-2 | TRBV7-8 | CASSPSTGYYSGGSYTF | TGTGCCAGCAGCCCTAGTACAGGCTACTATTCGGGAGGGAGCTACACCTTC
few | - | TRBJ2-3 | TRBV6-2/TRBV6-3 | CASSYGKPSTDTQYF | TGTGCCAGCAGTTACGGGAAGCCTAGCACAGATACGCAGTATTTT
- | - | TRBJ2-5 | TRBV5-1 | CTSSYYQETQYF | TGCACCAGCAGCTACTATCAAGAGACCCAGTACTTC
- | TRBD1 | TRBJ2-5 | TRBV11-3 | CASSLGGQGAHETQYF | TGTGCCAGCAGCTTAGGGGGACAGGGGGCGCACGAGACCCAGTACTTC
- | TRBD2 | TRBJ2-3 | TRBV7-2 | CASSLRFMVAGEGDTQYF | TGTGCCAGCAGCCTCCGCTTTATGGTAGCGGGAGAAGGAGATACGCAGTATTTT
- | - | TRBJ1-3 | TRBV30 | CACARGAGNTIYF | TGTGCCTGTGCCAGGGGAGCTGGAAACACCATATATTTT
- | - | TRBJ1-1 | TRBV4-2 | CASSQTTVNTEAFF | TGTGCCAGCAGCCAAACGACGGTGAACACTGAAGCTTTCTTT
few | TRBD1 | TRBJ1-1 | TRBV5-1 | CASSVGTAAEAFF | TGCGCCAGCAGCGTTGGGACAGCGGCTGAAGCTTTCTTT
few | TRBD1 | TRBJ2-3 | TRBV5-1 | CASAPGQSTDTQYF | TGCGCAAGCGCACCGGGACAGTCCACAGATACGCAGTATTTT
many | - | TRBJ2-1 | TRBV9 | CASSVDGGNYNEQFF | TGTGCCAGCAGCGTAGACGGCGGAAACTACAATGAGCAGTTCTTC
- | - | TRBJ2-1 | TRBV24-1 | CATSDLTANNEQFF | TGTGCCACCAGTGACTTGACAGCTAACAATGAGCAGTTCTTC
few | - | TRBJ2-1 | TRBV24-1 | CATSSAGGRDEQFF | TGTGCCACCAGTTCCGCAGGCGGTCGGGATGAGCAGTTCTTC
- | - | TRBJ1-5 | TRBV4-2 | CASSQTEGRNQPQHF | TGTGCCAGCAGCCAAACCGAGGGACGCAATCAGCCCCAGCATTTT
many | - | TRBJ2-3 | TRBV5-1 | CASSLSFSTDTQYF | TGCGCCAGCAGCTTGAGCTTTAGCACAGATACGCAGTATTTT